This T cell receptor beta chain originates from a study of a mutant IDH1 vaccine in newly diagnosed glioma. At the level of the study: Among treated patients, roughly 60% were male and about 40% female, and mean age was 40.4 years.

Findings of the study overall: Most patients, approximately 93%, showed vaccine-induced immune responses.

Profiled with immunoSEQ multiplex PCR; TCRdb holds only in-frame clones, not every one. The table has 30,000 or so clones, roughly 90% seen once; the top ten hold about 2.2%. Sample time point: week 47, end of study. Alongside topical imiquimod, each dose of vaccine comprised 300 ug of mutant IDH1 20-mer peptide. As regards this clone: Its antigen remains unidentified.

Sequencing used PBMCs, obtained from a glioma patient whose treatment included an IDH1 peptide vaccine. This sequence originates from a man in his forties or fifties with glioma.

The CDR3 DNA reads as TGCGCCAGCAGCGGCGGACTCGCCCCTAGCACAGATACGCAGTATTTT. Translating gives CASSGGLAPSTDTQYF. This chain connects TRBV5-1 to TRBJ2-3, with D maybe TRBD2 (5 bases). With 4 bases removed from V and 0 bases from J, the gap between germline ends came to 15 bases. CDR3 length equals 16 residues. The germline gives CDR1 SGHRS, CDR2 YFSETQ. The variable domain in full, completed from reference TRBV5-1 and TRBJ2-3, reads KAGVTQTPRYLIKTRGQQVTLSCSPISGHRSVSWYQQTPGQGLQFLFEYFSETQRNKGNFPGRFSGRQFSNSRSEMNVSTLELGDSALYLCASSGGLAPSTDTQYFGPGTRLTVL.